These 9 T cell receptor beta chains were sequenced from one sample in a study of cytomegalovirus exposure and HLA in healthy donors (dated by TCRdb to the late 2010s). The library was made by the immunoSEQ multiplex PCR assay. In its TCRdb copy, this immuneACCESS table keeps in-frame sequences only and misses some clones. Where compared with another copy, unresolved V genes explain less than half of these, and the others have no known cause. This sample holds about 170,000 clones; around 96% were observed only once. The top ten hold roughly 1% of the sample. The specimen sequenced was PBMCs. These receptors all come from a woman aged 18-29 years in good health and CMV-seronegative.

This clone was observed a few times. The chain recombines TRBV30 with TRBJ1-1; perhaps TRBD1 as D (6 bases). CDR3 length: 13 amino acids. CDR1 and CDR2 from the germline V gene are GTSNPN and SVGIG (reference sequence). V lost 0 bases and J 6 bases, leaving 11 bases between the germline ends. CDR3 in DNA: TGTGCCTGGAGTGTACAGGGAAGGTCTGAAGCTTTCTTT. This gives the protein CAWSVQGRSEAFF.

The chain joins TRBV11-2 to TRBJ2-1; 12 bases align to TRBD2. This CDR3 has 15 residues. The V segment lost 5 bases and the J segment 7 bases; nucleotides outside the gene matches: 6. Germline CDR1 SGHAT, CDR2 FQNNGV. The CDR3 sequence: CASSLGTSGLNEQFF. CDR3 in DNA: TGTGCCAGCAGCCTAGGGACTAGCGGGCTAAATGAGCAGTTCTTC.

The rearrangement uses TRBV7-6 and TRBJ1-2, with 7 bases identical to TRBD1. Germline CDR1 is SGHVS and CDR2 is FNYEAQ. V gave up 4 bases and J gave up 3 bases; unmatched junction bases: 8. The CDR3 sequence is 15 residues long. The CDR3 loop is CASSSETGPHYGYTF. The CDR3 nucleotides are TGTGCCAGCAGCTCCGAGACAGGGCCTCACTATGGCTACACCTTC.

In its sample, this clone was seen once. Here the CDR3 DNA reads TGTGCCAGCAGCCCGACGACAGGGGCCCGAATTGGCTACACCTTC. Translated: CASSPTTGARIGYTF. The genes are TRBV7-9 and TRBJ1-2, with 8 bases matching TRBD1. V lost 5 bases and J lost 7; bases outside the gene matches: 12. This CDR3 has 15 amino acids. CDR1 and CDR2 from the germline V gene are SEHNR and FQNEAQ (reference sequence).

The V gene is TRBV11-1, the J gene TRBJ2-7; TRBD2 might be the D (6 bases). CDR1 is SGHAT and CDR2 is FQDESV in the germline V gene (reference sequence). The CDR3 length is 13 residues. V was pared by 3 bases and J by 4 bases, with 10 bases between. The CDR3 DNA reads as TGTGCCAGCAGCTTGGGGGGACCTTACGAGCAGTACTTC. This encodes CASSLGGPYEQYF.

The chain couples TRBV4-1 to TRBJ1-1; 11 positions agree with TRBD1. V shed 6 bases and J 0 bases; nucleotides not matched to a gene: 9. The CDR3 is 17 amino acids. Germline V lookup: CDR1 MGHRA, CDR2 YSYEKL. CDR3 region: CASRLRDRGAMNTEAFF. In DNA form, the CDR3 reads TGCGCCAGCAGACTCCGGGACAGGGGGGCTATGAACACTGAAGCTTTCTTT.

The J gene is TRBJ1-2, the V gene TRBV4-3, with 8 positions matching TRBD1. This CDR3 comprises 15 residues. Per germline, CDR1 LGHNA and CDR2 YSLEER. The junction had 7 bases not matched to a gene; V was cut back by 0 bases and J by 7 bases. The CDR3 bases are TGCGCCAGCAGCCAAGACCCCCAGGGGGCATTTGGCTACACCTTC. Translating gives CASSQDPQGAFGYTF.

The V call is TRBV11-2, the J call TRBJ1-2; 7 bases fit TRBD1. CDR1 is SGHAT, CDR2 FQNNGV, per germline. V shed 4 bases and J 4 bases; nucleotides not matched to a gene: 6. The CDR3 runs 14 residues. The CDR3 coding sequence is TGTGCCAGCAGCTCACAACAGGGGATCTATGGCTACACCTTC. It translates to CASSSQQGIYGYTF.

The CDR3, as DNA: TGTGCCAGCAGCTTAGAGTTAGGGGACACCATCTCGGCCGCACAGCCCCAGCATTTT. Translating it yields CASSLELGDTISAAQPQHF. The V call is TRBV7-2, the J call TRBJ1-5; maybe TRBD1 (6 bases). Germline-derived CDR1 and CDR2 are SGHTA and FQGNSA. This CDR3 region has 19 residues. The V end was cut by 1 base, the J end by 7 bases, with 26 bases between.